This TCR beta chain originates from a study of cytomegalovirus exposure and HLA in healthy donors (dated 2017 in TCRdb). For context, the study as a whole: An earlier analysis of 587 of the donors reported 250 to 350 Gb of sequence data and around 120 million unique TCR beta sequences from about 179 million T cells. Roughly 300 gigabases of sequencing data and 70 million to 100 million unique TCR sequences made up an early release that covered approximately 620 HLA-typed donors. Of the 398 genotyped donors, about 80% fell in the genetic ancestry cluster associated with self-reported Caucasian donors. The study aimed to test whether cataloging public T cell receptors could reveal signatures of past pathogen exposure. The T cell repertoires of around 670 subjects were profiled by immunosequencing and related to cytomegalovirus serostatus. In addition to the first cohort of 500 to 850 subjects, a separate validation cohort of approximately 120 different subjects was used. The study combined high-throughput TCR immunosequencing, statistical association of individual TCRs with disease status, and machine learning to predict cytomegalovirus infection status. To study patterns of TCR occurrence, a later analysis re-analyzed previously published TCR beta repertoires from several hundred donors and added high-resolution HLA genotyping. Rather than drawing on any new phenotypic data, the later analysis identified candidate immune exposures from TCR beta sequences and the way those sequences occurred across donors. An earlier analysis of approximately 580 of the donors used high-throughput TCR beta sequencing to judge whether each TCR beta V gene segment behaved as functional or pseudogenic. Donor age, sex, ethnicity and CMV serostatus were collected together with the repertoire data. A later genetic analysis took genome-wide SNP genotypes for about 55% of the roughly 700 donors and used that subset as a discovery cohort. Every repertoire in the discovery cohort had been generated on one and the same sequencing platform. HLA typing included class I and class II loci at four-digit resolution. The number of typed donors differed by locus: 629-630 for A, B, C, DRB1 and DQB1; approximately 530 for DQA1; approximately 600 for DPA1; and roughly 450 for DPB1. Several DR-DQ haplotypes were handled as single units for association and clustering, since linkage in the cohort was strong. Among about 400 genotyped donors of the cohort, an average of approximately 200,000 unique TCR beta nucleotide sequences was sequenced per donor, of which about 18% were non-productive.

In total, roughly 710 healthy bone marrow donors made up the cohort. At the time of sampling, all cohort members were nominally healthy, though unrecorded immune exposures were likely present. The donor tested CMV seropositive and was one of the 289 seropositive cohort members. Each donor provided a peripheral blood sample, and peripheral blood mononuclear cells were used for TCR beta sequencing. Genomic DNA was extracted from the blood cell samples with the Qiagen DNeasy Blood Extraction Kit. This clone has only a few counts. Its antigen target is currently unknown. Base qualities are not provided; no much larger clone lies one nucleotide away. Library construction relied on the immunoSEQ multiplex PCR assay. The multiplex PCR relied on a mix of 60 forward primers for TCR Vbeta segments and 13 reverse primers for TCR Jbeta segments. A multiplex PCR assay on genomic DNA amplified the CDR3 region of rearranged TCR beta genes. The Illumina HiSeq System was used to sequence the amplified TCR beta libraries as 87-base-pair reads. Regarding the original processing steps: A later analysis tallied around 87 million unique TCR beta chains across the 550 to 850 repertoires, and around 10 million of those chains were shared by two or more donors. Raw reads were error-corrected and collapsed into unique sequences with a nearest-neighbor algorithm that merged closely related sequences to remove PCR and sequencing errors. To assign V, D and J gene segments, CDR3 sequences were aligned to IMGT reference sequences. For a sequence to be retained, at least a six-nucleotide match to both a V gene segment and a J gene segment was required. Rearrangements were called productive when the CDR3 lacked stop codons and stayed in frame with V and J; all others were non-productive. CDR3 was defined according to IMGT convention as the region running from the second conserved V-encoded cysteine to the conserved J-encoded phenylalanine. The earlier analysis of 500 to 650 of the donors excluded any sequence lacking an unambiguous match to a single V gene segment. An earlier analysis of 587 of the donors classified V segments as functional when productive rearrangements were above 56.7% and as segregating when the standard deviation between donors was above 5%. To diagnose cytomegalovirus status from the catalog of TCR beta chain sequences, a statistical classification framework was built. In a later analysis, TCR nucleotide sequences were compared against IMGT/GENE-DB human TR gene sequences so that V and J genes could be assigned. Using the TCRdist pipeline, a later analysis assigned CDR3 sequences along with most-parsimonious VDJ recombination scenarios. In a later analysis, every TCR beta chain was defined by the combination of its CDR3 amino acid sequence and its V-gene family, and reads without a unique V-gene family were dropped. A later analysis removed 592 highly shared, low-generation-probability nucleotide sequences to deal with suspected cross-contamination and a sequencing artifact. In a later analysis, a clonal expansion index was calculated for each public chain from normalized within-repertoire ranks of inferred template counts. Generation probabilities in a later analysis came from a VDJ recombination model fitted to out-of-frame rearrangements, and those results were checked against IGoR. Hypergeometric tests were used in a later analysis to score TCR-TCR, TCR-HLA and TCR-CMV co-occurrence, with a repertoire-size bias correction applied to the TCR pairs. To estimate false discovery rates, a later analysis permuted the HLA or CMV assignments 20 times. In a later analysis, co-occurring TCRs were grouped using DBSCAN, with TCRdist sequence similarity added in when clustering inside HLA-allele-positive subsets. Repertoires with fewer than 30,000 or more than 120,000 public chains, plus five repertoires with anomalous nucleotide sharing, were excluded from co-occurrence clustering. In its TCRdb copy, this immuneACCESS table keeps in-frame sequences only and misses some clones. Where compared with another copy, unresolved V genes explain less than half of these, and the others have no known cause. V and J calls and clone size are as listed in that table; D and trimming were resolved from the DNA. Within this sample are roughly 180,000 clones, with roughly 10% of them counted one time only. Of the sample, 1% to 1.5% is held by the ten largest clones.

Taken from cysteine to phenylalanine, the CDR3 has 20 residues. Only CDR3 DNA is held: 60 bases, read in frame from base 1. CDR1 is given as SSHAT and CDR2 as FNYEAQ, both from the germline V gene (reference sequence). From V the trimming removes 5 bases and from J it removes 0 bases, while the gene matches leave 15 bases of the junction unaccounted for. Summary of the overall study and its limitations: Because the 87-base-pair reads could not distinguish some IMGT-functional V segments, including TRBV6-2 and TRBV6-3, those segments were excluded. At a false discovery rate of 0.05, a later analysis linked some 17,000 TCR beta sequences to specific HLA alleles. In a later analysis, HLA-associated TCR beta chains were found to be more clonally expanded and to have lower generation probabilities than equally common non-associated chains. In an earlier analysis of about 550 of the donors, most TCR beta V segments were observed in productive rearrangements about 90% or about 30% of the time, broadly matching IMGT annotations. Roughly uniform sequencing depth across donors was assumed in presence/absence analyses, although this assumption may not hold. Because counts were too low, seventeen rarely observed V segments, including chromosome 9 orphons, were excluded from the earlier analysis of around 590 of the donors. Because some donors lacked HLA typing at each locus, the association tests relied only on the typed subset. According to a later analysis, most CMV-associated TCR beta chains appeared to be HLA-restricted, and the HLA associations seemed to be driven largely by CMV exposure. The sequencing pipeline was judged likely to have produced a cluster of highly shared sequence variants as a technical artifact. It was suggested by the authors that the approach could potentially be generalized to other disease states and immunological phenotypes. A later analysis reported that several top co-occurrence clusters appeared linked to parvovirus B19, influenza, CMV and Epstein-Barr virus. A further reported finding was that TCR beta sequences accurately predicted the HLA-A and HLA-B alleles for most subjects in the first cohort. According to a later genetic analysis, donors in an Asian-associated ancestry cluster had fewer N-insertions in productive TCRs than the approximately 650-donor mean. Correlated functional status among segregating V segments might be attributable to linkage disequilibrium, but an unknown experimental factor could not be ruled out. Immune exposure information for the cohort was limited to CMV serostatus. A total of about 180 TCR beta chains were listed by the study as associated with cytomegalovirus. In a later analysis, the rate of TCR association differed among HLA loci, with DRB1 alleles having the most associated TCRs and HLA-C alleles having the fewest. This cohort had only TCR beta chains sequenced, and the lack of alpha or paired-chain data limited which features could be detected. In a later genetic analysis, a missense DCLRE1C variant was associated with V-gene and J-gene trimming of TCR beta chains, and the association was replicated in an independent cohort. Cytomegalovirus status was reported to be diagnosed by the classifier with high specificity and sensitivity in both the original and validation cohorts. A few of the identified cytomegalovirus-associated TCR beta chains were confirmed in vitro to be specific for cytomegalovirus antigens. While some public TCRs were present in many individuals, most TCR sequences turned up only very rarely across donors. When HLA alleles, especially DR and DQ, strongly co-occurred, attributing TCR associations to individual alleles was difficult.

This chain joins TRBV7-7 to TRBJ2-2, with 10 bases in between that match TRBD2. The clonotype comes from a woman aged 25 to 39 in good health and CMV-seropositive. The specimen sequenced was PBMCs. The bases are TGTGCCAGCAGCCCGGGACACCTTGGACTAGCGGACCCGAACACCGGGGAGCTGTTTTTT. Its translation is CASSPGHLGLADPNTGELFF.